Following are 23 T cell receptor beta chains from one sample sequenced in a study of blood T cell repertoires in COVID-19. TCRdb's copy holds only in-frame clones and misses some; the assay was immunoSEQ multiplex PCR. The sample shows over 200,000 clones, approximately 88% of them seen only once. The specimen sequenced was PBMCs or T cells enriched from blood (not recorded which). The origin of the receptors is a woman aged 25 to 39 who had been exposed to COVID-19.

The chain couples TRBV29-1 to TRBJ2-7; 9 nucleotides line up with TRBD1. The V segment lost 4 bases and the J segment 3 bases; nucleotides outside the gene matches: 10. There are 15 residues in the CDR3. Germline V gene data show CDR1 as SQVTM and CDR2 as ANQGSEA. CDR3 nucleotide sequence: TGCAGCGTTGGAGGTGGACAGGGGAATTTCTACGAGCAGTACTTC. Translation: CSVGGGQGNFYEQYF.

V gene TRBV6-5 combines with J gene TRBJ2-1; 14 bases match TRBD2. The V and J ends lost 10 bases and 6 bases, in that order; junction bases with no gene match: 8. The CDR3 contains 15 residues. Germline CDR1 MNHEY, CDR2 SVGAGI. The CDR3 region is CATRTSGRRGNEQFF. As DNA, the CDR3 is TGTGCCACTCGGACTAGCGGGAGGAGGGGCAATGAGCAGTTCTTC.

The chain joins TRBV19 to TRBJ1-5; tentatively, D is TRBD1 (6 bases). There are 15 residues in the CDR3. Germline CDR1 reads LNHDA; CDR2 reads SQIVND (reference sequence). Between the trimmed V and J ends, which lost 3 bases and 5 bases, there was a span of 14 bases. The DNA for the CDR3 is TGTGCCAGTAGTATGACTCAGGGGAACCATCAGCCCCAGCATTTT. This sequence encodes CASSMTQGNHQPQHF.

This clone turned up a few times. V gene TRBV5-1 combines with J gene TRBJ1-2; 7 bases map to TRBD1. The CDR3 covers 15 residues. Germline lookup yields CDR1 SGHRS and CDR2 YFSETQ. The V segment lost 4 bases and the J segment 1 base; nucleotides outside the gene matches: 7. The chain's CDR3 is CASSLGTAINYGYTF. CDR3 nucleotide sequence: TGCGCCAGCAGCCTCGGGACAGCCATTAACTATGGCTACACCTTC.

Only a few counts were recorded for this clone. The rearrangement uses TRBV29-1 and TRBJ1-1; D perhaps matches TRBD1 (5 bases). The germline V gene has CDR1 SQVTM and CDR2 ANQGSEA. Trimming removed 6 bases at V and 3 bases at J, with 14 bases between. This CDR3 contains 13 residues. In DNA, the CDR3 is TGCAGCGTAAGGGGATCATCGGACACTGAAGCTTTCTTT. Its protein is CSVRGSSDTEAFF. Full variable domain (remainder filled in from reference TRBV29-1 and TRBJ1-1): SAVISQKPSRDICQRGTSLTIQCQVDSQVTMMFWYRQQPGQSLTLIATANQGSEATYESGFVIDKFPISRPNLTFSTLTVSNMSPEDSSIYLCSVRGSSDTEAFFGQGTRLTVV.

This chain connects TRBV4-2 to TRBJ1-5, with TRBD1 identical over 8 bases. The CDR3 contains 17 residues. Germline V lookup: CDR1 LGHNA, CDR2 YNFKEQ. Trimming took 1 base from V and 5 from J; bases not matched to a gene: 10. The CDR3 bases are TGTGCCAGCAGCCAAGTGTGGACAGGGCGCGAGGATCAGCCCCAGCATTTT. It translates to CASSQVWTGREDQPQHF.

The gene calls are TRBV12-5 and TRBJ1-1; D is uncertain. Trimming pared 5 bases from V and 6 bases from J, leaving 10 bases between. Germline V gives CDR1 LGHNT, CDR2 FRNRAP. The CDR3 contains 12 residues. Here the CDR3 DNA reads TGTGCTAGTGGTCAATTAAAGCCTGAAGCTTTCTTT. It translates to CASGQLKPEAFF.

This clone was found once. The chain carries TRBV13 and TRBJ2-5; tentatively, D is TRBD1 (6 bases). Trimming removed 3 bases at V and 2 bases at J, with 7 bases between. The CDR3 contains 13 residues. Germline V gene sequence: CDR1 PRHDT, CDR2 FYEKMQ (reference sequence). The CDR3 bases are TGTGCCAGCAGCTTCGACAGGCAAGAGACCCAGTACTTC. This encodes CASSFDRQETQYF.

The chain combines TRBV10-3 with TRBJ1-5; weak D call: TRBD1 (5 bases). CDR1 and CDR2 (germline): ENHRY, SYGVKD. The CDR3 is 18 residues long. V gave up 10 bases and J gave up 0 bases, with 25 bases separating them. The CDR3 is CATPVGDSSHNSNQPQHF. Here the CDR3 DNA reads TGTGCCACCCCGGTCGGAGACAGTTCTCACAATAGCAATCAGCCCCAGCATTTT.

Concerning this clone itself: Other nucleotide sequences from this sample produce the same CDR3. The rearrangement links TRBV30 to TRBJ1-1, with TRBD1 as a possible D gene (5 bases). V was trimmed by 0 bases and J by 8 bases, leaving 7 bases between them. The CDR3 loop spans 11 amino acids. Germline CDR1 GTSNPN, CDR2 SVGIG (reference sequence). CDR3 nucleotides: TGTGCCTGGAGTGTACGACAGGAAGCTTTCTTT. Its protein product is CAWSVRQEAFF.

The rearrangement links TRBV10-1 to TRBJ2-3; 7 bases agree with TRBD2. The J segment lost 5 bases and the V segment lost 3 bases, leaving 5 bases of the junction unmatched. Germline loops: CDR1 WNHNN, CDR2 SYGVQD (reference sequence). CDR3 length: 14 amino acids. The CDR3 DNA reads as TGCGCCAGCAGTGACAGGTCTAGCGGAGATACGCAGTATTTT. Residues: CASSDRSSGDTQYF.

This chain links TRBV5-1 with TRBJ1-2; possibly TRBD1 for D (5 bases). Deletions cut 0 bases from V and 8 bases from J, with 14 bases between. Germline CDR1 and CDR2: SGHRS and YFSETQ. CDR3 length equals 14 residues. This CDR3 reads CASSLGQLRRGYTF. DNA of the CDR3: TGCGCCAGCAGCTTGGGACAGCTCCGACGCGGCTACACCTTC.

The chain joins TRBV4-1 to TRBJ1-6; TRBD1 matches at 10 bases. The CDR3 extends over 15 amino acids. V lost 3 bases to trimming and J lost 8 bases; unmatched junction nucleotides: 4. CDR1 MGHRA and CDR2 YSYEKL come from the germline V gene. The CDR3 sequence: CASSQTTGGYSPLHF. DNA for the CDR3: TGCGCCAGCAGCCAGACGACAGGGGGCTATTCACCCCTCCACTTT.

The chain is built from TRBV3-1 (or the pseudogene TRBV3-2) and TRBJ2-7; TRBD2 matches 7 bases. V lost 5 bases and J lost 4; bases outside the gene matches: 5. The CDR3 is 13 amino acids. Germline V gene lookup returns CDR1 LGHDT and CDR2 YNNKEL (reference sequence). CDR3 region: CASSFGRRYEQYF. The CDR3 DNA sequence: TGTGCCAGCAGCTTCGGGAGGAGATACGAGCAGTACTTC.

The chain is built from TRBV30 and TRBJ1-2, with unresolved D. The CDR3 is made up of 14 amino acids. Trimming removed 3 bases at V and 6 bases at J, with 17 bases between. The V gene's germline CDR1 is GTSNPN and CDR2 SVGIG (reference sequence). The CDR3: CAWSWRGTGDGYTF. The CDR3 DNA sequence: TGTGCCTGGAGCTGGCGAGGAACCGGGGATGGCTACACCTTC.

The chain joins TRBV6-5 to TRBJ2-7, with D perhaps TRBD1 (6 bases). V shed 1 base and J shed 6 bases, with 19 bases lying between them. The CDR3 length is 16 residues. Germline CDR1 is MNHEY and CDR2 is SVGAGI. This CDR3 reads CASSYLGLLKGGEQYF. The CDR3 nucleotides read TGTGCCAGCAGTTACTTAGGACTCCTAAAAGGGGGCGAGCAGTACTTC.

This clone was recorded a few times. The chain joins TRBV4-1 to TRBJ2-6, with D possibly matching TRBD1 (5 bases). The CDR3 is 15 residues long. Germline V gives CDR1 MGHRA, CDR2 YSYEKL. The V end lost 4 bases, the J end lost 0 bases, and 7 bases lay between the germline ends. The CDR3 is CASSPGISGANVLTF. The CDR3 region has the DNA TGCGCCAGCAGCCCAGGGATCTCTGGGGCCAACGTCCTGACTTTC.

V and J are TRBV4-1 and TRBJ2-5; TRBD2 might be the D (6 bases). V shed 0 bases and J shed 5 bases, with 10 bases lying between them. CDR3 length: 14 amino acids. Germline lookup yields CDR1 MGHRA and CDR2 YSYEKL. The chain's CDR3 is CASSQEWGRETQYF. CDR3 DNA sequence: TGCGCCAGCAGCCAAGAGTGGGGGAGGGAGACCCAGTACTTC.

The chain couples TRBV12-5 to TRBJ2-7; perhaps TRBD1 as D (6 bases). V was pared by 5 bases and J by 3 bases, with 14 bases between. Germline V gives CDR1 LGHNT, CDR2 FRNRAP. CDR3 length: 14 residues. The CDR3 bases are TGTGCTAGTGGTCTCCGACAGGATAGCTACGAGCAGTACTTC. Its translation is CASGLRQDSYEQYF.

This clone has more than one count but fewer than ten. The genes are TRBV19 and TRBJ1-1; tentative D call: TRBD1 (5 bases). Deletions cut 1 base from V and 0 bases from J, with 15 bases between. Germline V gene lookup returns CDR1 LNHDA and CDR2 SQIVND (reference sequence). The CDR3 is 17 residues long. The CDR3 here is CASSIGRGTQLNTEAFF. Here the CDR3 DNA reads TGTGCCAGTAGTATAGGGCGGGGCACACAATTGAACACTGAAGCTTTCTTT.

V is TRBV24-1 and J is TRBJ2-1; D may be TRBD2 (5 bases). The CDR3 is made up of 13 amino acids. The ends were cut back, 3 bases at V and 9 bases at J, with 11 bases in the middle. Germline V gene lookup returns CDR1 KGHDR and CDR2 SFDVKD. This chain's CDR3 is CATSDAGLGEQFF. CDR3 bases: TGTGCCACCAGTGATGCTGGACTCGGTGAGCAGTTCTTC.

This clone was detected only once. The rearrangement uses TRBV19 and TRBJ2-7; 11 bases line up with TRBD2. CDR1 and CDR2 (germline): LNHDA, SQIVND (reference sequence). Trimming at V came to 3 bases and at J to 6 bases, leaving 7 bases not matched to a gene. This CDR3 is 15 amino acids long. In DNA, the CDR3 is TGTGCCAGTAGTATGGCGGCTAGCGGGAGGCGCGAGCAGTACTTC. Residues: CASSMAASGRREQYF.

The chain recombines TRBV6-5 with TRBJ1-6; 8 nucleotides align to TRBD1. V lost 7 bases, J lost 6 bases, and 8 bases stayed unmatched. Germline V gene data show CDR1 as MNHEY and CDR2 as SVGAGI. The CDR3 spans 15 residues. Here the CDR3 reads CASKDKGQVNSPLHF. CDR3 DNA sequence: TGTGCCAGCAAAGACAAGGGACAGGTTAATTCACCCCTCCACTTT.